This T cell receptor beta chain was identified in a study of blood T cell repertoires in COVID-19. The overall study: Some COVID-19 samples were acute and others convalescent; all came from the United States, Italy and Spain.

Data came from immunoSEQ multiplex PCR; TCRdb stores just in-frame clones and leaves some out. This table holds about 370,000 clones, approximately 92% found once. This TCR was sampled from a man aged 18 to 29 who had recovered from COVID-19. The sample was PBMCs or T cells enriched from blood (not recorded which).

CDR3: CAITRGLAGVYEQYF. The CDR3 DNA reads as TGTGCCATCACCAGGGGACTAGCGGGAGTCTACGAGCAGTACTTC. This rearrangement joins TRBV10-3 to TRBJ2-7; 14 bases fit TRBD2. In germline, CDR1 is ENHRY, CDR2 SYGVKD. V lost 7 bases, J lost 3 bases, and 5 bases stayed unmatched. The CDR3 spans 15 residues.